One and the same sample provided the 17 T cell receptor beta chains below, sequenced in a study of blood T cell repertoires in COVID-19. The method was immunoSEQ multiplex PCR; TCRdb's version includes in-frame clones alone and lacks a portion of them. In the table there are some 350,000 clones, over 75% of which are singletons. The source material was PBMCs or T cells enriched from blood (not recorded which). These receptors all come from a man younger than 35 who had recovered from COVID-19.

This clone turned up a few times. The chain links TRBV30 to TRBJ2-7; D unresolved. This CDR3 contains 12 residues. Germline V gene sequence: CDR1 GTSNPN, CDR2 SVGIG (reference sequence). V lost 4 bases and J lost 3, with 10 bases in between. The CDR3 nucleotides read TGTGCCTGGAAAGGCTCGGGCTACGAGCAGTACTTC. This sequence encodes CAWKGSGYEQYF.

This clone was counted a few times. The chain's CDR3 is CASQVGGSTGELFF. DNA of the CDR3: TGTGCCAGCCAAGTCGGGGGATCGACCGGGGAGCTGTTTTTT. The chain links TRBV25-1 to TRBJ2-2, with D maybe TRBD2 (6 bases). Germline V gene sequence: CDR1 MGHDK, CDR2 SYGVNS. This CDR3 is 14 amino acids long. V dropped 8 bases and J dropped 5 bases, with 15 bases sitting between them.

This clone was picked up one time. The V and J genes are TRBV12-3 or TRBV12-4 and TRBJ2-3; D unresolved. V was trimmed by 3 bases and J by 3 bases, leaving 4 bases between them. The CDR3 is 12 amino acids. CDR3 nucleotide sequence: TGTGCCAGCAGTTTTTCGACAGATACGCAGTATTTT. Translating it yields CASSFSTDTQYF.

This chain links TRBV7-9 with TRBJ2-1; 7 bases map to TRBD2. The length of the CDR3 is 15 residues. V dropped 5 bases and J dropped 4; count of bases not matched to a gene: 8. Germline loops: CDR1 SEHNR, CDR2 FQNEAQ (reference sequence). CDR3 region: CASSLRRGEYNEQFF. The CDR3 nucleotides are TGTGCCAGCAGCCTGAGACGGGGGGAGTACAATGAGCAGTTCTTC.

This chain joins TRBV19 and TRBJ1-1, with 7 nucleotides matching TRBD1. Germline V gives CDR1 LNHDA, CDR2 SQIVND (reference sequence). Trimming cost V 6 bases and J 0 bases; bases outside gene matches: 10. The CDR3 runs to 16 residues. CDR3 sequence reads: CASRSDRLGMNTEAFF. The CDR3 region has the DNA TGTGCCAGTAGATCGGACAGGCTGGGAATGAACACTGAAGCTTTCTTT.

This sequence joins TRBV10-3 and TRBJ2-7; D not resolved. Trimming left V 0 bases short and J 4 bases short, with 13 bases between. Germline V gene data show CDR1 as ENHRY and CDR2 as SYGVKD. The CDR3 is made up of 15 amino acids. The CDR3 DNA sequence: TGTGCCATCAGTGAGTCTGAACTCTTTACTTACGAGCAGTACTTC. As protein: CAISESELFTYEQYF.

This chain uses TRBV12-3 or TRBV12-4 with TRBJ2-5; weak D call: TRBD2 (5 bases). CDR3 length equals 13 residues. V lost 3 bases and J 5 bases, leaving 10 bases between the germline ends. DNA for the CDR3: TGTGCCAGCAGTTTCTACGGGGATGAGACCCAGTACTTC. Amino acids: CASSFYGDETQYF.

In DNA form, the CDR3 reads TGTGCCAGCACCCCGGGGTGGACCGGGGAGCTGTTTTTT. Translation gives CASTPGWTGELFF. The V gene is TRBV12-3 or TRBV12-4, the J gene TRBJ2-2, with D tentatively TRBD2 (5 bases). The CDR3 covers 13 residues. V lost 7 bases, J lost 5 bases, and 11 bases lay in between.

The chain joins TRBV29-1 to TRBJ1-5; D is undetermined. The germline V gene encodes CDR1 SQVTM and CDR2 ANQGSEA. With 6 bases removed from V and 5 bases from J, the gap between germline ends came to 14 bases. The CDR3 extends over 13 amino acids. Here the CDR3 DNA reads TGCAGCGTCCGAACGGGGTTTGATCAGCCCCAGCATTTT. Residues: CSVRTGFDQPQHF.

This clone came up a few times. The J gene is TRBJ2-1, the V gene TRBV11-3; 7 bases fit TRBD2. Germline-derived CDR1 and CDR2 are SGHNT and YENEEA. The length of the CDR3 is 14 residues. V shed 6 bases, J shed 5 bases, and the junction held 7 bases outside the gene matches. CDR3 region: CASSSSGLNNEQFF. Here the CDR3 DNA reads TGTGCCAGCAGTTCTAGCGGATTGAACAATGAGCAGTTCTTC.

The chain couples TRBV19 to TRBJ1-4, with D possibly being TRBD1 (6 bases). The CDR3 loop spans 16 amino acids. Germline CDR1 is LNHDA and CDR2 is SQIVND (reference sequence). V was clipped by 3 bases and J by 0 bases, with 11 bases between them. This CDR3 is CASSMRGGATNEKLFF. CDR3 nucleotides: TGTGCCAGTAGTATGCGCGGGGGCGCAACTAATGAAAAACTGTTTTTT.

The rearrangement uses TRBV19 and TRBJ1-5, with D possibly matching TRBD1 (6 bases). With 7 bases removed from V and 4 bases from J, the gap between germline ends came to 8 bases. CDR1 and CDR2 from the germline V gene are LNHDA and SQIVND (reference sequence). CDR3 length: 12 amino acids. The CDR3 here is CASNRVNQPQHF. The CDR3, as DNA: TGTGCCAGTAACAGGGTGAATCAGCCCCAGCATTTT.

The V gene is TRBV7-8, the J gene TRBJ2-3; 12 bases agree with TRBD2. The V and J ends lost 1 base and 2 bases, in that order; junction bases with no gene match: 4. The CDR3 length is 17 residues. CDR1 and CDR2 (germline): SGHVS, FQNEAQ. The CDR3, as DNA: TGTGCCAGCAGCTTAGTTCGACTAGCGGGAGCCACAGATACGCAGTATTTT. Residues: CASSLVRLAGATDTQYF. The full variable domain, with the rest looked up from reference TRBV7-8 and TRBJ2-3, is GAGVSQSPRYKVAKRGQDVALRCDPISGHVSLFWYQQALGQGPEFLTYFQNEAQLDKSGLPSDRFFAERPEGSVSTLKIQRTQQEDSAVYLCASSLVRLAGATDTQYFGPGTRLTVL.

The CDR3 is CASSEIRGAEAFF. The CDR3 DNA reads TGTGCCAGCAGTGAAATCCGGGGGGCTGAAGCTTTCTTT. The chain uses TRBV6-1 and TRBJ1-1, with D possibly TRBD1 on 5 matching bases. Trimming took off 2 bases at V and 6 bases at J, with 10 bases between the two ends. The CDR3 runs to 13 residues. Per germline, CDR1 MNHNS and CDR2 SASEGT.

J is TRBJ1-2 and V is TRBV28; D might be TRBD1 (6 bases). This CDR3 contains 14 residues. The germline gives CDR1 MDHEN, CDR2 SYDVKM. Trimming pared 2 bases from V and 8 bases from J, leaving 15 bases between. CDR3 residues: CASSLVLRGAGYTF. The DNA of the CDR3 is TGTGCCAGCAGTTTAGTGTTGCGGGGGGCCGGCTACACCTTC.

V gene TRBV28 combines with J gene TRBJ2-7; D is ambiguous. The CDR3 consists of 14 residues. Germline loops: CDR1 MDHEN, CDR2 SYDVKM. V lost 2 bases, J lost 5 bases, and 13 bases lay in between. Written as DNA, the CDR3 is TGTGCCAGCAGTTTAGCGCAACCAACCGACGAGCAGTACTTC. Protein: CASSLAQPTDEQYF.

CDR3 in amino acids: CASSVPGQGANTGELFF. DNA for the CDR3: TGTGCCAGCAGCGTCCCGGGACAGGGCGCGAACACCGGGGAGCTGTTTTTT. The chain links TRBV9 to TRBJ2-2; TRBD1 aligns across 9 bases. Germline V gene data show CDR1 as SGDLS and CDR2 as YYNGEE. The CDR3 has 17 amino acids. J was trimmed by 0 bases and V by 2 bases; bases with no gene match: 5.